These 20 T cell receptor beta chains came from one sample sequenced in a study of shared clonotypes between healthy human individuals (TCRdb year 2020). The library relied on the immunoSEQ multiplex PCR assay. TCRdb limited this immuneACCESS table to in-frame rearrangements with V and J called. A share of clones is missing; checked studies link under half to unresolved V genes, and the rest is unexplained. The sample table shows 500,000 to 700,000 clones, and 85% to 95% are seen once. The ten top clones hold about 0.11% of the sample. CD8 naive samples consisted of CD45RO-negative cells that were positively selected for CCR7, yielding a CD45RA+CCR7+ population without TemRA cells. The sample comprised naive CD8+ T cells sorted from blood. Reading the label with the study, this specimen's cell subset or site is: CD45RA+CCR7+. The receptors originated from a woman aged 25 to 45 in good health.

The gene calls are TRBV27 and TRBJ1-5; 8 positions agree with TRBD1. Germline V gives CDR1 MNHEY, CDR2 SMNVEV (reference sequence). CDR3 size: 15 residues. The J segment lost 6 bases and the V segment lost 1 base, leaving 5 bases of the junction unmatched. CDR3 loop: CASSLLSGTGQPQHF. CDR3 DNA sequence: TGTGCCAGCAGTTTATTATCGGGGACAGGTCAGCCCCAGCATTTT.

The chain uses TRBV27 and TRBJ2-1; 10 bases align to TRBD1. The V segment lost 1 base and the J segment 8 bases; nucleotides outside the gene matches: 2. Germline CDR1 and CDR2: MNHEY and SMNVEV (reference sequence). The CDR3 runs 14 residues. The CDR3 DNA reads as TGTGCCAGCAGTTTATGGGGGACAGGGGATGAGCAGTTCTTC. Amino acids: CASSLWGTGDEQFF.

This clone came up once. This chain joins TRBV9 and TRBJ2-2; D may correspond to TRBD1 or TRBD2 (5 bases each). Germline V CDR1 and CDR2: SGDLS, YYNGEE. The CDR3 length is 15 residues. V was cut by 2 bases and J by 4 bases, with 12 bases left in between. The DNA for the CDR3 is TGTGCCAGCAGCGTCGACGGGACGGCCACCGGGGAGCTGTTTTTT. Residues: CASSVDGTATGELFF.

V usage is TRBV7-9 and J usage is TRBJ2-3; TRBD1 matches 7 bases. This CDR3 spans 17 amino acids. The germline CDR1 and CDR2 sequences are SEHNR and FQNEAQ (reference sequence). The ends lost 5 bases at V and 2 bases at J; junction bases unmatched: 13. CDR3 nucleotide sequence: TGTGCCAGCAGCACGTGGACAGGACCGGTAGACACAGATACGCAGTATTTT. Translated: CASSTWTGPVDTDTQYF.

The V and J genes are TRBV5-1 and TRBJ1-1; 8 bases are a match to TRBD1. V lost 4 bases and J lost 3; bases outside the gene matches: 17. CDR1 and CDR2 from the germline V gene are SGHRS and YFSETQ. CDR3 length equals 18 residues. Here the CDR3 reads CASSLIFFRGRSDTEAFF. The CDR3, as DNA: TGCGCCAGCAGCCTGATTTTCTTCAGGGGGCGATCGGACACTGAAGCTTTCTTT.

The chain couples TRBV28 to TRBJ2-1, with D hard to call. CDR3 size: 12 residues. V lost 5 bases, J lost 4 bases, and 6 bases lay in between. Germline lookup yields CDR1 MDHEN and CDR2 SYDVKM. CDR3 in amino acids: CASSPHYNEQFF. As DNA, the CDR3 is TGTGCCAGCAGTCCCCATTACAATGAGCAGTTCTTC.

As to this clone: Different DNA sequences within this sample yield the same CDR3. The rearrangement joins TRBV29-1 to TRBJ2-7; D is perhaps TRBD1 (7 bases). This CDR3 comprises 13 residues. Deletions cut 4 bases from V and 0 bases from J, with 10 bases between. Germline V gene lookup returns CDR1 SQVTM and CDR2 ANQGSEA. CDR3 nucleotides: TGCAGCGTTGGCGGGACAGACTCCTACGAGCAGTACTTC. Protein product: CSVGGTDSYEQYF.

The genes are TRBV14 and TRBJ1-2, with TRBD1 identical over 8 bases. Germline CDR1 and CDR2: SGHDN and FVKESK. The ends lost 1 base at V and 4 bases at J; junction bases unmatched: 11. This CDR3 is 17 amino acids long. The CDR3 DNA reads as TGTGCCAGCAGCCAAGGGACAGGGAGCCTCTCGGGCTATGGCTACACCTTC. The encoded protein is CASSQGTGSLSGYGYTF.

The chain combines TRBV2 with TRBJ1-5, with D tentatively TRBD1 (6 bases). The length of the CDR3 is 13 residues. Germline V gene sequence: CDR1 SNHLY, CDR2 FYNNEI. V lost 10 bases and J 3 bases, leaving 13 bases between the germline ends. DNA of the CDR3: TGTGCCATCCAACAGGGAGACAATCAGCCCCAGCATTTT. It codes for CAIQQGDNQPQHF.

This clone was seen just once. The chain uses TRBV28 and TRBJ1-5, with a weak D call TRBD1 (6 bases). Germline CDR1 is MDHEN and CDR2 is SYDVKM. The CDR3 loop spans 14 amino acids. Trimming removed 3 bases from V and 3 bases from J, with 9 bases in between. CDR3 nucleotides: TGTGCCAGCAGTTTCGTGGGGGCCAATCAGCCCCAGCATTTT. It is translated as CASSFVGANQPQHF.

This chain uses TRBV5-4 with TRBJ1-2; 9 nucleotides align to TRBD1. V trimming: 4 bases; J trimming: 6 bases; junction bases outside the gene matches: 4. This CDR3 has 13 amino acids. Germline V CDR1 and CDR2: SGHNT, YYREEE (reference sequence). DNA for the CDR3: TGTGCCAGCAGCCGGACAGGGGACAATGGCTACACCTTC. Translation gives CASSRTGDNGYTF.

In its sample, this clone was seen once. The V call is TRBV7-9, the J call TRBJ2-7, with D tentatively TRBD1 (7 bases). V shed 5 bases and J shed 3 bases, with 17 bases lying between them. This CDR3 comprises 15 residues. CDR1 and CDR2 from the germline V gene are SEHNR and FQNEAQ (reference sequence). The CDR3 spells CASSLEGGGVYEQYF. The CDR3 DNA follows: TGTGCCAGCAGCCTCGAAGGGGGCGGGGTCTACGAGCAGTACTTC.

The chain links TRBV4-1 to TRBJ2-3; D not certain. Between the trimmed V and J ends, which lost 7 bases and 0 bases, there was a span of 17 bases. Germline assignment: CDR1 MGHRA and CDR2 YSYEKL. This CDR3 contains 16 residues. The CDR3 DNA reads TGCGCCAGCAACCCATGGGCTGGGAAGAGCACAGATACGCAGTATTTT. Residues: CASNPWAGKSTDTQYF.

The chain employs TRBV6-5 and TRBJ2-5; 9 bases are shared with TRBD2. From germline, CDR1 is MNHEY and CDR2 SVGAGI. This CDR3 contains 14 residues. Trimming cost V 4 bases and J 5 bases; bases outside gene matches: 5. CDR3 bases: TGTGCCAGCAGTTCCGTAGCGGGAGAGGAGACCCAGTACTTC. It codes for CASSSVAGEETQYF.

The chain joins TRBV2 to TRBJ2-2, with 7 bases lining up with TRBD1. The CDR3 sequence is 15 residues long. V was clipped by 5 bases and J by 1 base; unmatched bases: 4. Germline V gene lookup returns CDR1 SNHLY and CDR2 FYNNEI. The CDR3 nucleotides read TGTGCCAGCAGTTCCGGGACAGAGAACACCGGGGAGCTGTTTTTT. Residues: CASSSGTENTGELFF.

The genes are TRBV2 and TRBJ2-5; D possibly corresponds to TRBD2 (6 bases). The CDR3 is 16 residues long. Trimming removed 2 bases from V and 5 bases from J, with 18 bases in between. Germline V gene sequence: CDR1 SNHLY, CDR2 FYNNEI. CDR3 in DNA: TGTGCCAGCAGTGAATTGGCGGGGTCCATGGGGGAGACCCAGTACTTC. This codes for CASSELAGSMGETQYF.

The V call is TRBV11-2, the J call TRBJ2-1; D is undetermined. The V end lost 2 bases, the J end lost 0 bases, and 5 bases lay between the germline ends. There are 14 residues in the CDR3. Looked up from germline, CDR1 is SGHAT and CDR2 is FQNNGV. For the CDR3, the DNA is TGTGCCAGCAGCTTACCGAGCTCCTACAATGAGCAGTTCTTC. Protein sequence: CASSLPSSYNEQFF.

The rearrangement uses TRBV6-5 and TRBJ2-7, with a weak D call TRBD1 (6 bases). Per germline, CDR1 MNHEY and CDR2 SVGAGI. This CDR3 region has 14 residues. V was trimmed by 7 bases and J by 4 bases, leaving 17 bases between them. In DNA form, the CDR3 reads TGTGCCAGCACACAAGACAGGTCGCGGTACGAGCAGTACTTC. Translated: CASTQDRSRYEQYF.

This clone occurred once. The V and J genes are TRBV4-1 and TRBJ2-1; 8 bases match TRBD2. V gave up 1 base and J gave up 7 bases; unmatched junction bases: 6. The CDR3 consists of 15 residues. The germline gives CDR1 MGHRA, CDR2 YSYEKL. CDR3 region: CASSQVWGGGNEQFF. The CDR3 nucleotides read TGCGCCAGCAGCCAAGTATGGGGCGGGGGGAATGAGCAGTTCTTC.

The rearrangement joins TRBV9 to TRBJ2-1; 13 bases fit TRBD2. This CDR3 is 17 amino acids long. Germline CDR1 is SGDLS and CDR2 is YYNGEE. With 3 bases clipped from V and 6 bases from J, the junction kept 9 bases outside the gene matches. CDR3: CASSDWTSGSSGNEQFF. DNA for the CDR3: TGTGCCAGCAGCGACTGGACTAGCGGGAGTTCAGGCAATGAGCAGTTCTTC. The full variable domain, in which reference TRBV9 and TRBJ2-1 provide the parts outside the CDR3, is DSGVTQTPKHLITATGQRVTLRCSPRSGDLSVYWYQQSLDQGLQFLIQYYNGEERAKGNILERFSAQQFPDLHSELNLSSLELGDSALYFCASSDWTSGSSGNEQFFGPGTRLTVL.